This entry features one TCR beta chain sequence. This sample stems from a study of blood T cell repertoires in COVID-19. Using immunoSEQ multiplex PCR, the repertoire was profiled, and TCRdb retains in-frame clones only, with some absent. The sample has 250,000 to 350,000 clones, approximately 89% seen once. CDR3 length equals 14 residues. The germline gives CDR1 MNHNS, CDR2 SASEGT. V gave up 2 bases and J gave up 4 bases, with 12 bases separating them. The source is a woman aged 60 to 75 with acute or convalescent COVID-19. Sequencing used peripheral blood. The genes are TRBV6-1 and TRBJ2-7; no clear D. The CDR3 spells CASSEKPPPYEQYF. CDR3 in DNA: TGTGCCAGCAGTGAAAAGCCGCCCCCTTACGAGCAGTACTTC.